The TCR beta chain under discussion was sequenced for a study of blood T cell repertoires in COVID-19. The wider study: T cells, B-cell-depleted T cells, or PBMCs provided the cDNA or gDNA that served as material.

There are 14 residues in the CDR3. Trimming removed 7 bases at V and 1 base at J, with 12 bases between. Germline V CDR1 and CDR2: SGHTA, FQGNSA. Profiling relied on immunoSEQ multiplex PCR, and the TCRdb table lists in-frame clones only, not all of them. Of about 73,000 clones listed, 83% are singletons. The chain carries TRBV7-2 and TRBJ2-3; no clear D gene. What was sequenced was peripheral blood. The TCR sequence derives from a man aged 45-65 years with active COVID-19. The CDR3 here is CASTFGPRTDTQYF. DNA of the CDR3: TGTGCCAGCACCTTTGGGCCTCGCACAGATACGCAGTATTTT.